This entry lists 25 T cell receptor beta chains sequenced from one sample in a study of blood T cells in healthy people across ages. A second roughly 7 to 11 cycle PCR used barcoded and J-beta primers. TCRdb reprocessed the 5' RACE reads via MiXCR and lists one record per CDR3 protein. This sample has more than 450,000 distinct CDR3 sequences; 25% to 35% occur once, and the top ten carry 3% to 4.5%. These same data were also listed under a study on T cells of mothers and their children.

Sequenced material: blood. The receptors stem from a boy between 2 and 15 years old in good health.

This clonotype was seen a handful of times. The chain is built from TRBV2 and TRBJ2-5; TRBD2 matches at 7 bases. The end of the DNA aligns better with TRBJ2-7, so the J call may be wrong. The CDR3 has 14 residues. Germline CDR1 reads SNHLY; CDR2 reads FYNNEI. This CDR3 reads CASRDGRGDYEQYF. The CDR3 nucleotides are TGTGCCAGCAGAGACGGACGGGGGGACTACGAGCAGTACTTC.

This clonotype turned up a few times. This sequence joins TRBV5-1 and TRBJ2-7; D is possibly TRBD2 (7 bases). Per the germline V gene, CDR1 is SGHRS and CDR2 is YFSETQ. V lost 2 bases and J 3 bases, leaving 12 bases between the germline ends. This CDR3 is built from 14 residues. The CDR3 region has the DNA TGCGCCAGCAGCTTCGAGGGGGGGAACTACGAGCAGTACTTC. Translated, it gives CASSFEGGNYEQYF.

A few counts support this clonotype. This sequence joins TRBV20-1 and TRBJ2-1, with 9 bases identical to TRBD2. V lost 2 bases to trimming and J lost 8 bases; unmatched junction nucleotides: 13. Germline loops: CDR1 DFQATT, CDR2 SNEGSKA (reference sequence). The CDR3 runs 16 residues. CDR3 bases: TGCAGTGCTAGAAACCCGACTAGCGGAGAATACGATGAGCAGTTCTTC. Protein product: CSARNPTSGEYDEQFF.

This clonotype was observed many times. As DNA, the CDR3 is TGTGCCAGCAACTCGGGGGGTGCTTCAGGTGAGCAGTTCTTC. It codes for CASNSGGASGEQFF. This rearrangement joins TRBV27 to TRBJ2-5; 7 nucleotides line up with TRBD2. The J call is doubtful: the DNA matches TRBJ2-1 better. Germline assignment: CDR1 MNHEY and CDR2 SMNVEV (reference sequence). This CDR3 region has 14 residues.

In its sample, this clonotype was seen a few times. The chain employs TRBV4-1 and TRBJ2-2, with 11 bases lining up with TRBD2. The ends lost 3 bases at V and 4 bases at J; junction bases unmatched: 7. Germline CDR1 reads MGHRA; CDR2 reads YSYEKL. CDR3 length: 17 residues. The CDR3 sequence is CASSQVAGGLRTGELFF. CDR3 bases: TGCGCCAGCAGCCAGGTAGCGGGAGGGCTTCGCACCGGGGAGCTGTTTTTT.

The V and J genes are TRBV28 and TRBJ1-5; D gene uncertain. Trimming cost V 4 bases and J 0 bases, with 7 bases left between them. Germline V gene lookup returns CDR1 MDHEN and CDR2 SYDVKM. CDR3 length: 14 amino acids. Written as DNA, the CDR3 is TGTGCCAGCAGTTCCCGATATAGCAATCAGCCCCAGCATTTT. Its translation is CASSSRYSNQPQHF.

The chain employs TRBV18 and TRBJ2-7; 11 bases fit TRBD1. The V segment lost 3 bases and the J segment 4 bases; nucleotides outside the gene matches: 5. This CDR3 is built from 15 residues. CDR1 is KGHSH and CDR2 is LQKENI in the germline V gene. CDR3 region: CASSPGTGGGYEQYF. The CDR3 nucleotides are TGTGCCAGCTCACCCGGGACAGGGGGTGGGTACGAGCAGTACTTC.

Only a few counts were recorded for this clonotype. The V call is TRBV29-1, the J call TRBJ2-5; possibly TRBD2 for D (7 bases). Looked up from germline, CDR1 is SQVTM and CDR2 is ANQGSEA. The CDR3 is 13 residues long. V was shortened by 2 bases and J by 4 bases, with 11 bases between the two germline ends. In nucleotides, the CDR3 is TGCAGCGTTGAAACGGGGGGCTCAGAGACCCAGTACTTC. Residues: CSVETGGSETQYF.

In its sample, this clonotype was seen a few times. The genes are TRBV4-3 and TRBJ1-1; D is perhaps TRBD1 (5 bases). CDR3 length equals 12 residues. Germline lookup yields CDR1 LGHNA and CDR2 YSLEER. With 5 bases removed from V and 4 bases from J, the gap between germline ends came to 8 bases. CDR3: CASSAQGTEAFF. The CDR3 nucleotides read TGCGCCAGCAGCGCTCAGGGCACTGAAGCTTTCTTT.

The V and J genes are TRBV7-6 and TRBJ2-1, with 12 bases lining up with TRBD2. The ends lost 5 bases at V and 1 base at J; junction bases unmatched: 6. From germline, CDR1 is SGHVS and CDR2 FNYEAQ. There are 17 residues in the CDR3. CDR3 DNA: TGTGCCAGCAGCGCACGGACTAGCGGGAAATCCTACAATGAGCAGTTCTTC. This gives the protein CASSARTSGKSYNEQFF. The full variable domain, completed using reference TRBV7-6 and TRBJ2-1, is GAGVSQSPRYKVTKRGQDVALRCDPISGHVSLYWYRQALGQGPEFLTYFNYEAQQDKSGLPNDRFSAERPEGSISTLTIQRTEQRDSAMYRCASSARTSGKSYNEQFFGPGTRLTVL.

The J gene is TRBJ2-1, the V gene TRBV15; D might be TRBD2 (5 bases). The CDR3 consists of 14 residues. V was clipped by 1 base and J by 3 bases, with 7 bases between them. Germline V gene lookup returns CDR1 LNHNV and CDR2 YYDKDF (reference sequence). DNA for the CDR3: TGTGCCACCAGCAGAGGGGGAGTCTACAATGAGCAGTTCTTC. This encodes CATSRGGVYNEQFF.

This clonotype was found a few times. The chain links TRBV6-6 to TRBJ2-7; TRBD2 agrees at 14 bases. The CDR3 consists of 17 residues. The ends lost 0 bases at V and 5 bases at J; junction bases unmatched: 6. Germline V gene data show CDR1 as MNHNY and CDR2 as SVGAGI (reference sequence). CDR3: CASSYSPTSGGADEQYF. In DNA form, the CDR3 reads TGTGCCAGCAGTTACTCCCCGACTAGCGGGGGGGCCGACGAGCAGTACTTC.

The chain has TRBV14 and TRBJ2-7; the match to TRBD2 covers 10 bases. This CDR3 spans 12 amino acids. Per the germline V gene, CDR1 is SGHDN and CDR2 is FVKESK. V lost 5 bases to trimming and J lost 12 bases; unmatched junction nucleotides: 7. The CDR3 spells CASSAPGLALYF. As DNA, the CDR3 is TGTGCCAGCAGCGCGCCGGGACTAGCGTTGTACTTC.

CDR3 nucleotide sequence: TGTGCCATCAGTGAGTCAATACTAGCGGCCAAAAACATTCAGTACTTC. Its protein product is CAISESILAAKNIQYF. The chain is built from TRBV10-3 and TRBJ2-4; TRBD2 matches at 7 bases. The CDR3 is made up of 16 amino acids. With V trimmed by 0 bases and J by 1 base, 3 bases remained unmatched. Germline V gene lookup returns CDR1 ENHRY and CDR2 SYGVKD.

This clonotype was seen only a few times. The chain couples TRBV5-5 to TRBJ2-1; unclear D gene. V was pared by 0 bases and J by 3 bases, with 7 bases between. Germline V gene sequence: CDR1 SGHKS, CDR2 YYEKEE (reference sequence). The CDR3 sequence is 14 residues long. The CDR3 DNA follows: TGTGCCAGCAGCTTGGGGGGATTCTACAATGAGCAGTTCTTC. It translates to CASSLGGFYNEQFF.

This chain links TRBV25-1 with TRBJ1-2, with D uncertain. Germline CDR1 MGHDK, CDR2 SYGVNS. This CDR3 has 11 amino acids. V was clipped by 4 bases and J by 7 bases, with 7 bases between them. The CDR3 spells CASSGYSGYTF. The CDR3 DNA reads TGTGCCAGCAGTGGATACAGTGGCTACACCTTC.

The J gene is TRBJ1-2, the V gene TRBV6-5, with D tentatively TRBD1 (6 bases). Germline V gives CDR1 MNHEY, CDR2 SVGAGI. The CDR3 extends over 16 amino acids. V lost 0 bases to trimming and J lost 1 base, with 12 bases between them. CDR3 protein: CASSYSRTDLNYGYTF. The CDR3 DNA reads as TGTGCCAGCAGTTACTCGAGGACAGACCTTAACTATGGCTACACCTTC.

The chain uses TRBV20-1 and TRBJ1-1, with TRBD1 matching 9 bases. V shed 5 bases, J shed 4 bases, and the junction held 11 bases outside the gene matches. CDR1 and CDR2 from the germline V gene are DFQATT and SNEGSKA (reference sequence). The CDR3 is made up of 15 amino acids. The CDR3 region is CSALGDREEVTEAFF. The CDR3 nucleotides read TGCAGTGCTTTGGGGGACAGGGAGGAGGTCACTGAAGCTTTCTTT.

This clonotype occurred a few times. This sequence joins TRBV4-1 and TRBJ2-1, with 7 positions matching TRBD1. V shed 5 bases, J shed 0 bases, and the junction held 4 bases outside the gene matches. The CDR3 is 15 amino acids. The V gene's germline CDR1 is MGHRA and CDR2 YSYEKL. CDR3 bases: TGCGCCAGCAGCGCACAGGGGAGCTCCTACAATGAGCAGTTCTTC. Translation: CASSAQGSSYNEQFF.

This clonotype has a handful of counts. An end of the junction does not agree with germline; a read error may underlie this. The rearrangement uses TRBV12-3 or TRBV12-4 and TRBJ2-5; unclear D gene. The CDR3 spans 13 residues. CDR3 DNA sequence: TGTGCCAGCAGTAGTATGGGCAGAGAGACCCAGCACTTC. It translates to CASSSMGRETQHF.

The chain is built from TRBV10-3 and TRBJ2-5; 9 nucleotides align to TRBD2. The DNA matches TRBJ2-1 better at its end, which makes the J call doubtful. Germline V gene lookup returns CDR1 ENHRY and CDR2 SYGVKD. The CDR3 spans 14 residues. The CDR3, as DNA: TGTGCCATCGAAGGAGCGGGGGGCGGCGATGAGCAGTTCTTC. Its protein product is CAIEGAGGGDEQFF.

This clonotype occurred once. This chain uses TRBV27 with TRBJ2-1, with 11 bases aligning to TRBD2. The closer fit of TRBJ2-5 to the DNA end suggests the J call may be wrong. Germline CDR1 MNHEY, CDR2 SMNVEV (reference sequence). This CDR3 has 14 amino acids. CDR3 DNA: TGTGCCAGTGGGGCTAGCGGGAGGTTGGAGACCCAGTACTTC. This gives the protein CASGASGRLETQYF.

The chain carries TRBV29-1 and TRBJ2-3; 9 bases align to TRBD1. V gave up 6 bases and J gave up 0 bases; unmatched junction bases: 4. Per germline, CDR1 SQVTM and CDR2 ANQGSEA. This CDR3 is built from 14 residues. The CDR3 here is CSVGQGLSTDTQYF. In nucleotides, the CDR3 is TGCAGCGTAGGACAGGGGCTAAGCACAGATACGCAGTATTTT.

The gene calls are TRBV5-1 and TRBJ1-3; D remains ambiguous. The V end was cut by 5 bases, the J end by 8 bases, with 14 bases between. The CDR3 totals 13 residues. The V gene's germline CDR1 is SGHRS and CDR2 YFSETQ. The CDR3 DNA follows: TGCGCCAGCAGAGACGCGGCTGGGGACACCATATATTTT. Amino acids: CASRDAAGDTIYF.

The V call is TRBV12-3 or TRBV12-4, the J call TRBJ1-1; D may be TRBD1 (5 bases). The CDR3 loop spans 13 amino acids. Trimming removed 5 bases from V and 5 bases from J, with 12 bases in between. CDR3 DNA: TGTGCCAGCAGTCTACAGAAGGGGACTGAAGCTTTCTTT. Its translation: CASSLQKGTEAFF.